This T cell receptor beta chain was sequenced in a study of monozygotic twins with inflammatory bowel disease. Roughly 3,800 ng of total RNA went into each TCR library. Added by template switching were UMIs that each held a 6-nucleotide sample barcode. With the 5' RACE reads reprocessed, TCRdb shows one record per CDR3 protein and no DNA. The sample table includes a few hundred thousand distinct CDR3 sequences. CDR3 length: 15 amino acids. The clonotype originates from a human donor with ulcerative colitis or Crohn's disease, or a healthy co-twin of an affected twin (not recorded which). Source material: blood. The chain joins TRBV12-3 or TRBV12-4 to TRBJ1-2; TCRdb names TRBD1, which stays unverified in the absence of DNA. CDR3: CASSVARDNLRGYTF.